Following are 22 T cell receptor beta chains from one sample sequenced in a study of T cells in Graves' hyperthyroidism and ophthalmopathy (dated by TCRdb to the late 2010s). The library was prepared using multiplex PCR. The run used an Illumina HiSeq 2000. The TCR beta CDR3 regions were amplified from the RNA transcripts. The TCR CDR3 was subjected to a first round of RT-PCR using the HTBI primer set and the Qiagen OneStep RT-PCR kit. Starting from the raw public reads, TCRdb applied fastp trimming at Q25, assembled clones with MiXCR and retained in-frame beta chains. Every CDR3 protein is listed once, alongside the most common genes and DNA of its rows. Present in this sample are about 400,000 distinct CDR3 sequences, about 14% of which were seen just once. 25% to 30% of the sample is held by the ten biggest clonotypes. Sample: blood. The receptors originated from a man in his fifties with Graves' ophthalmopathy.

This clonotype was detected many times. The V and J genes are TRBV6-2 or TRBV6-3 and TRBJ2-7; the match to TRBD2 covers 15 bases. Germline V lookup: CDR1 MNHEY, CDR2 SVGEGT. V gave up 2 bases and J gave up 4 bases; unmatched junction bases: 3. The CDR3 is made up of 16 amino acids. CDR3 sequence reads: CASSYAGTSGRYEQYF. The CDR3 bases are TGTGCCAGCAGTTACGCCGGGACTAGCGGGAGGTACGAGCAGTACTTC.

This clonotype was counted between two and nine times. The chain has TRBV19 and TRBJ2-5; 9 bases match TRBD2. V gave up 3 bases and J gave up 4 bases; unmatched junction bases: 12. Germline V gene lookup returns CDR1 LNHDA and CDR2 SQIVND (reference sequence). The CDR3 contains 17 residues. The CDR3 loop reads CASSIEVIAGVGETQYF. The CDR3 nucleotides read TGTGCCAGTAGTATTGAGGTCATAGCGGGAGTTGGAGAGACCCAGTACTTC.

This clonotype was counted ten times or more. The CDR3 DNA is TGTGCCAGCTCACCTGGGAACTCCTACGAGCAGTACTTC. Amino acid sequence: CASSPGNSYEQYF. The chain has TRBV18 and TRBJ2-7; D is undetermined. V was clipped by 3 bases and J by 0 bases, with 6 bases between them. The CDR3 spans 13 residues. CDR1 KGHSH and CDR2 LQKENI come from the germline V gene.

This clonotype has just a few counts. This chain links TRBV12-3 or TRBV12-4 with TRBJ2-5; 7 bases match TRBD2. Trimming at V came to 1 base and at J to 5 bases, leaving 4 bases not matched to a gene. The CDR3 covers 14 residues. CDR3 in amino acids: CASSLVTSEETQYF. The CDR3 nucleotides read TGTGCCAGCAGTTTAGTTACTAGCGAGGAGACCCAGTACTTC.

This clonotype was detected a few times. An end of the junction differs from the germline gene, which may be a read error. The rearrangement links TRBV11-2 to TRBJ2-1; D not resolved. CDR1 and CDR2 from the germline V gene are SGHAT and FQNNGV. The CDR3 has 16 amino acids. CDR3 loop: CASSPNEASSCNEQFF. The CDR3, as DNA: TGTGCCAGCAGCCCAAACGAAGCGAGCTCCTGCAATGAGCAGTTCTTC.

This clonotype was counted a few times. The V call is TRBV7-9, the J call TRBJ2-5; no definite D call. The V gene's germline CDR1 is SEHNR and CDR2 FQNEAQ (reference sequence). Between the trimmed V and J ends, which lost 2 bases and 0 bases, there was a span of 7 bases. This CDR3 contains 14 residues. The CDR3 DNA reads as TGTGCCAGCAGCTTACGAAGGTACCAAGAGACCCAGTACTTC. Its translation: CASSLRRYQETQYF. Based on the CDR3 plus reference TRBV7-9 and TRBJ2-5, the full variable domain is DTGVSQNPRHKITKRGQNVTFRCDPISEHNRLYWYRQTLGQGPEFLTYFQNEAQLEKSRLLSDRFSAERPKGSFSTLEIQRTEQGDSAMYLCASSLRRYQETQYFGPGTRLLVL.

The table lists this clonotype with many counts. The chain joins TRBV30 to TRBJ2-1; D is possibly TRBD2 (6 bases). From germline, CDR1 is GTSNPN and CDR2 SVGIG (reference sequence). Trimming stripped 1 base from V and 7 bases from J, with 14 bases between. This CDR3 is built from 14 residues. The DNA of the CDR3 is TGTGCCTGGAGTGCGTCGGGACTGCGGAATGAGCAGTTCTTC. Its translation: CAWSASGLRNEQFF. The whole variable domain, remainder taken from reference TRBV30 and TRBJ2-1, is SQTIHQWPATLVQPVGSPLSLECTVEGTSNPNLYWYRQAAGRGLQLLFYSVGIGQISSEVPQNLSASRPQDRQFILSSKKLLLSDSGFYLCAWSASGLRNEQFFGPGTRLTVL.

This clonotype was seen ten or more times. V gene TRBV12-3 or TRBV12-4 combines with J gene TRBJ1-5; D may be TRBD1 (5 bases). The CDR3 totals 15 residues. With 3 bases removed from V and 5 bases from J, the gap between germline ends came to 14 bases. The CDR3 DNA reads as TGTGCCAGCAGTTTGTCTGGGGCCGGGGATCAGCCCCAGCATTTT. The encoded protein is CASSLSGAGDQPQHF.

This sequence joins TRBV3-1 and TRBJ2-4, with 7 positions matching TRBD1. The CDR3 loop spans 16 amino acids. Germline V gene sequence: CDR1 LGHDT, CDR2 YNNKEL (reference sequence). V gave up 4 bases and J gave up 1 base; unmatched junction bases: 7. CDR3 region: CASSPSTGIAKNIQYF. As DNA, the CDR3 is TGTGCCAGCAGCCCCTCGACAGGGATCGCCAAAAACATTCAGTACTTC.

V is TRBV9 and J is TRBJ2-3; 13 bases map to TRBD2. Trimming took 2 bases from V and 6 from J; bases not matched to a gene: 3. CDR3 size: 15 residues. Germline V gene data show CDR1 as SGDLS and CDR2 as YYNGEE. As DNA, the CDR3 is TGTGCCAGCAGCGTTCGACTAGCGGGAGGTGATACGCAGTATTTT. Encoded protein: CASSVRLAGGDTQYF.

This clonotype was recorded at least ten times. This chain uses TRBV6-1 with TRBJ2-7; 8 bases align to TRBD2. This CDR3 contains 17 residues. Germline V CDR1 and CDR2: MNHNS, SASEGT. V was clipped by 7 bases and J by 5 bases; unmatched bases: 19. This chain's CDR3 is CASNCPTKRGWFHEQYF. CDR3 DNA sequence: TGTGCCAGCAACTGTCCTACCAAGCGGGGGTGGTTCCACGAGCAGTACTTC.

CDR3 nucleotides: TGTGCCAGCAGTGCAAGGGATCGGGTCACCTTC. This codes for CASSARDRVTF. V gene TRBV12-3 or TRBV12-4 combines with J gene TRBJ1-2; D remains ambiguous. This CDR3 has 11 residues. Trimming shortened V by 5 bases and J by 13 bases, and 14 bases separated the two germline ends.

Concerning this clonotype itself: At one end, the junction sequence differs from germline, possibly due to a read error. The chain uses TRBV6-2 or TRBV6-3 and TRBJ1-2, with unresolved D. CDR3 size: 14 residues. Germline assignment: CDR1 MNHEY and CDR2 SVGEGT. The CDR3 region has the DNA TGTGCCAGCAGCCCCTCGGGAAGGAACTATGGCTGCACCTTC. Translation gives CASSPSGRNYGCTF.

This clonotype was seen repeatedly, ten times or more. The CDR3 sequence is CAWSPPTGGADTQYF. The CDR3 region has the DNA TGTGCCTGGAGTCCCCCCACAGGGGGGGCAGATACGCAGTATTTT. The chain links TRBV30 to TRBJ2-3, with D perhaps TRBD1 (8 bases). Germline lookup yields CDR1 GTSNPN and CDR2 SVGIG (reference sequence). CDR3 length: 15 amino acids. V was pared by 2 bases and J by 4 bases, with 16 bases between.

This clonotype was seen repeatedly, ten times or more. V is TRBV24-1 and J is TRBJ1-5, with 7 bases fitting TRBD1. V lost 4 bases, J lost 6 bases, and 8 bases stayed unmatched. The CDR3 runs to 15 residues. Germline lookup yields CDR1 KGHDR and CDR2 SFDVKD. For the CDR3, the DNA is TGTGCCACCAGTGACTCAAGACAGGGCTCTCAGCCCCAGCATTTT. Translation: CATSDSRQGSQPQHF.

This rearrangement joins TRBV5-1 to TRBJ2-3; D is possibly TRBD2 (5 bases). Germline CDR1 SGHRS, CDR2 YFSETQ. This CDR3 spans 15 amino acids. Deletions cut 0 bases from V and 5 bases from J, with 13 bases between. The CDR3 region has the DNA TGCGCCAGCAGCTTGGCAGGCAGCGGCGGAGATACGCAGTATTTT. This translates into CASSLAGSGGDTQYF.

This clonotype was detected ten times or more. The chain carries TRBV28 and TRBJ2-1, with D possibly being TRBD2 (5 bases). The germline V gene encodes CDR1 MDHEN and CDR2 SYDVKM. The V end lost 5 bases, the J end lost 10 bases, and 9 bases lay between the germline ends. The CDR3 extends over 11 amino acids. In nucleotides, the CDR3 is TGTGCCAGCAGTACCGAGCGGGAGCAGTTCTTC. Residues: CASSTEREQFF.

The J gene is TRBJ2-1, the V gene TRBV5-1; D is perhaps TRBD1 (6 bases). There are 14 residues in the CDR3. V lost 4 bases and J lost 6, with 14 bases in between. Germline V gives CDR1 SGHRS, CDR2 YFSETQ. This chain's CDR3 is CASSRPGAVNEQFF. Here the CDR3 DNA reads TGCGCCAGCAGCCGCCCAGGGGCCGTCAATGAGCAGTTCTTC.

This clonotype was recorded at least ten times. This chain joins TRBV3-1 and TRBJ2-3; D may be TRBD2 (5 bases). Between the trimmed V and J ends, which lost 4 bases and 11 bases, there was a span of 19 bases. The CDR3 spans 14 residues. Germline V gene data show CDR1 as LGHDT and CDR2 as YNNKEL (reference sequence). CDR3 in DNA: TGTGCCAGCAGCCCCGAGCTTAGGGCCGGGGAGCAGTATTTT. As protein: CASSPELRAGEQYF.

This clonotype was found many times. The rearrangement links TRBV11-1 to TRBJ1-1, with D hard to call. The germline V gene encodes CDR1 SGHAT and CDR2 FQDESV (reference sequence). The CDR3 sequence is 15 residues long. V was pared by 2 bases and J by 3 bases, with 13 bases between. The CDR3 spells CASSLSGRGYTEAFF. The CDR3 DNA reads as TGTGCCAGCAGCTTAAGTGGCCGGGGTTACACTGAAGCTTTCTTT.

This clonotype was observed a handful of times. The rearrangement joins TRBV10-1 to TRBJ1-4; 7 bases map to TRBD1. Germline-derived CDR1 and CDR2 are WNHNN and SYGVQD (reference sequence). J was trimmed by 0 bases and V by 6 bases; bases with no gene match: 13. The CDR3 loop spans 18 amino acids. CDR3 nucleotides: TGCGCCAGCAGCCCCAATCCCGGGACAGATGCAACTAATGAAAAACTGTTTTTT. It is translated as CASSPNPGTDATNEKLFF.

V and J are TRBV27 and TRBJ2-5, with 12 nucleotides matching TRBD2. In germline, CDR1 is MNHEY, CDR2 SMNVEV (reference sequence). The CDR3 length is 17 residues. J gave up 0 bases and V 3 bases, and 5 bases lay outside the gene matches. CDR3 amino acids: CASSLYGLAGYQETQYF. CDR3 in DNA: TGTGCCAGCAGTTTGTACGGACTAGCGGGGTACCAAGAGACCCAGTACTTC.